This T cell receptor (beta chain) was identified in a study of CXCR3-negative and CXCR3-positive naive CD8 T cells. Study findings and constraints: Relative to CXCR3-negative naive cells, CXCR3-positive naive cells had more hydrophobic TRB CDR3s. CXCR3 expression partially decreased after cryopreservation; most assays used fresh PBMCs. Naive cells used TRBV-TRBJ genes in much the same way whether CXCR3-negative or CXCR3-positive; memory cells did not.

CD45RO-CCR7+CD27+CD95- expression identified naive CD8+ T cells. Of note for this clonotype: Its antigen is not identified.

The CDR3 sequence is 13 residues long. Germline V CDR1 and CDR2: SQVTM, ANQGSEA. Researchers prepared the TRB cDNA libraries using 5' RACE with UMI labels. For each CDR3 protein, TCRdb gives one entry from its re-call of the 5' RACE reads, without DNA. Recorded here are about 130,000 distinct CDR3 sequences; the top ten clones represent approximately 0.51%. This clonotype was obtained from a human donor in good health. Some clones in this sample may be carry-over from other donors' samples. The sequencing sample was made of naive CXCR3- CD8+ T cells from blood. Specified subset: CD45RO-CCR7+CD27+CD95- naive CD8+ T cells lacking CXCR3 (TNR3-). The chain links TRBV29-1 to TRBJ1-3. The CDR3 is CSVEGVDGNTIYF.